Sequencing of this T cell receptor beta chain was carried out in a study of spatial heterogeneity in lung cancer. Findings and caveats of the study: Expanded intratumoral alpha and beta TCR counts tracked tumor mutation counts.

MiXCR was run by TCRdb on the 5' RACE reads, yielding one entry per CDR3 protein. The table lists some 16,000 distinct CDR3 sequences, roughly 7% of them singletons. The junction had 0 bases not matched to a gene; V was cut back by 3 bases and J by 3 bases. CDR3 length equals 13 residues. Per the germline V gene, CDR1 is SNHLY and CDR2 is FYNNEI. Ten or more counts support this clonotype. No antigen is known for it. This beta chain was picked up by a library intended for alpha chains and is off target, so its count carries little meaning. The sample's time point: sample taken at primary tumor resection.

This sample comprised lung tumor tissue, obtained at surgery. This clonotype was sampled from a female donor with early-stage non-small cell lung cancer. The gene calls are TRBV2 and TRBJ1-1; the match to TRBD1 covers 8 bases. CDR3 coding DNA: TGTGCCAGCAGTGACAGGGGGCACACTGAAGCTTTCTTT. This encodes CASSDRGHTEAFF.